A single sample gave rise to the 30 T cell receptor beta chains below, sequenced in a study of cytomegalovirus exposure and HLA in healthy donors. PCR used 60 Vbeta primers and 13 Jbeta primers. Method: immunoSEQ multiplex PCR; TCRdb's copy keeps in-frame clones and lacks some. The sample has some 180,000 clones, roughly 80% seen once. Material: PBMCs. The receptors here all came from a girl aged 5-17 years in good health and CMV-seropositive.

The V gene is TRBV5-4, the J gene TRBJ1-5, with D unresolved. The CDR3 covers 15 residues. The V gene lost 4 bases and the J gene lost 5 bases, with 16 bases spanning the gap. The germline V gene has CDR1 SGHNT and CDR2 YYREEE (reference sequence). CDR3 in DNA: TGTGCCAGCAGCGGGGAGCCTAGTTCTGATCAGCCCCAGCATTTT. Translating it yields CASSGEPSSDQPQHF. The full variable domain, rest sourced from reference TRBV5-4 and TRBJ1-5, is ETGVTQSPTHLIKTRGQQVTLRCSSQSGHNTVSWYQQALGQGPQFIFQYYREEENGRGNFPPRFSGLQFPNYSSELNVNALELDDSALYLCASSGEPSSDQPQHFGDGTRLSIL.

The chain combines TRBV19 with TRBJ1-5; D unresolved. In germline, CDR1 is LNHDA, CDR2 SQIVND (reference sequence). Trimming cost V 2 bases and J 5 bases, with 7 bases left between them. The CDR3 length is 13 residues. The CDR3 sequence: CASSIIRDQPQHF. The DNA for the CDR3 is TGTGCCAGTAGTATAATCCGCGATCAGCCCCAGCATTTT.

The rearrangement uses TRBV29-1 and TRBJ2-7; a weak D match, TRBD1 (6 bases). Trimming took off 6 bases at V and 1 base at J, with 7 bases between the two ends. Germline V gene lookup returns CDR1 SQVTM and CDR2 ANQGSEA. There are 11 residues in the CDR3. As DNA, the CDR3 is TGCAGCGTGGGGGCGTCCTACGAGCAGTACTTC. Residues: CSVGASYEQYF.

The chain links TRBV29-1 to TRBJ1-2; D possibly corresponds to TRBD1 (6 bases). Germline V gene data show CDR1 as SQVTM and CDR2 as ANQGSEA. This CDR3 spans 14 amino acids. Trimming removed 0 bases at V and 3 bases at J, with 11 bases between. The CDR3 DNA reads TGCAGCGTTGAAGATGCAGGACAGCACTATGGCTACACCTTC. Translating gives CSVEDAGQHYGYTF.

This chain joins TRBV6-4 and TRBJ2-3, with 7 bases aligning to TRBD2. Germline CDR1 and CDR2: MRHNA and SNTAGT. CDR3 length: 17 amino acids. V was clipped by 0 bases and J by 4 bases; unmatched bases: 10. Here the CDR3 reads CASSDSGGGAAPDTQYF. The CDR3 nucleotides read TGTGCCAGCAGTGACTCGGGCGGGGGTGCCGCCCCAGATACGCAGTATTTT.

V usage is TRBV4-1 and J usage is TRBJ1-5; 9 bases are a match to TRBD1. The CDR3 has 16 amino acids. Germline V gives CDR1 MGHRA, CDR2 YSYEKL. J lost 2 bases, V lost 4 bases, and 6 bases had no gene match. CDR3 loop: CASSLDRGYGNQPQHF. The CDR3, as DNA: TGCGCCAGCAGCCTAGACAGGGGGTACGGCAATCAGCCCCAGCATTTT.

The rearrangement joins TRBV27 to TRBJ1-4; D not certain. The CDR3 is made up of 14 amino acids. V was shortened by 0 bases and J by 7 bases, with 9 bases between the two germline ends. CDR1 and CDR2 (germline): MNHEY, SMNVEV (reference sequence). The CDR3 is CASSLSGRLEKLFF. CDR3 DNA: TGTGCCAGCAGTTTATCTGGTAGACTTGAAAAACTGTTTTTT.

The rearrangement links TRBV30 to TRBJ1-1, with D unresolved. The germline V gene has CDR1 GTSNPN and CDR2 SVGIG (reference sequence). The CDR3 runs to 13 residues. V was cut by 3 bases and J by 4 bases, with 12 bases left in between. The CDR3 DNA follows: TGTGCCTGGAGGGGGAGTTGGGGCACTGAAGCTTTCTTT. Protein: CAWRGSWGTEAFF. Looking up the rest from reference TRBV30 and TRBJ1-1 gives the full variable domain: SQTIHQWPATLVQPVGSPLSLECTVEGTSNPNLYWYRQAAGRGLQLLFYSVGIGQISSEVPQNLSASRPQDRQFILSSKKLLLSDSGFYLCAWRGSWGTEAFFGQGTRLTVV.

Only one count was recorded for this clone. The chain recombines TRBV18 with TRBJ1-2; 7 bases map to TRBD1. This CDR3 spans 15 amino acids. Germline CDR1 is KGHSH and CDR2 is LQKENI. The V segment lost 0 bases and the J segment 4 bases; nucleotides outside the gene matches: 5. CDR3 in DNA: TGTGCCAGCTCACCACCGTTGGCAGGGGGCTATGGCTACACCTTC. Protein product: CASSPPLAGGYGYTF.

Worth noting for this clone: At one end the junction does not follow the germline gene, possibly because of a read error. The V call is TRBV4-1, the J call TRBJ1-5; D might be TRBD1 (5 bases). This CDR3 is built from 14 residues. CDR1 is MGHRA and CDR2 is YSYEKL in the germline V gene. DNA of the CDR3: TGCGCCAGCAGCCAAGGGACGGACAATCGGCCCCAGCATTTT. Translating gives CASSQGTDNRPQHF.

The rearrangement links TRBV11-3 to TRBJ2-2; D may be TRBD2 (5 bases). The CDR3 is made up of 13 amino acids. Germline V gene lookup returns CDR1 SGHNT and CDR2 YENEEA. Trimming cost V 2 bases and J 8 bases, with 9 bases left between them. In DNA, the CDR3 is TGTGCCAGCAGCTTACGGCCGGGAGGGGAGCTGTTTTTT. Translating gives CASSLRPGGELFF.

CDR3 amino acids: CASSESPGQGFYEQYF. CDR3 nucleotides: TGTGCCAGCAGTGAATCCCCAGGACAGGGGTTTTACGAGCAGTACTTC. The chain links TRBV25-1 to TRBJ2-7; 9 bases align to TRBD1. Germline trimming cut 1 base from V and 4 bases from J; bases unmatched to any gene: 8. CDR1 and CDR2 from the germline V gene are MGHDK and SYGVNS. CDR3 length: 16 amino acids.

This clone showed up just once. V is TRBV6-5 and J is TRBJ2-6; D unclear. V was clipped by 6 bases and J by 5 bases, with 11 bases between them. This CDR3 comprises 14 residues. Germline CDR1 MNHEY, CDR2 SVGAGI. The CDR3 here is CASRPGPWANVLTF. The CDR3 DNA follows: TGTGCCAGCAGGCCGGGTCCGTGGGCCAACGTCCTGACTTTC.

This clone was counted a few times. V and J are TRBV15 and TRBJ1-5; D uncertain. V dropped 0 bases and J dropped 14 bases, with 14 bases sitting between them. The length of the CDR3 is 13 residues. In germline, CDR1 is LNHNV, CDR2 YYDKDF (reference sequence). CDR3 nucleotides: TGTGCCACCAGCAGAGAGGGGAGCAGGACTAAGCATTTT. Translating gives CATSREGSRTKHF.

The V and J genes are TRBV27 and TRBJ2-2; 8 bases match TRBD1. J was trimmed by 4 bases and V by 8 bases; bases with no gene match: 9. Per germline, CDR1 MNHEY and CDR2 SMNVEV (reference sequence). The CDR3 runs 15 residues. CDR3 DNA: TGTGCCAGCCAGGGGGCAAACTTCCCCACCGGGGAGCTGTTTTTT. Its translation is CASQGANFPTGELFF.

The chain combines TRBV6-5 with TRBJ2-3; 12 nucleotides line up with TRBD2. CDR3 length equals 16 residues. Germline CDR1 MNHEY, CDR2 SVGAGI. The trim removed 2 bases at V and 4 bases at J, leaving 4 bases unmatched. Here the CDR3 reads CASSYGLAGGADTQYF. In nucleotides, the CDR3 is TGTGCCAGCAGTTACGGGCTAGCGGGAGGGGCAGATACGCAGTATTTT.

The chain is built from TRBV11-1 and TRBJ2-1; weak D call: TRBD2 (7 bases). This CDR3 is 15 amino acids long. Trimming removed 3 bases at V and 8 bases at J, with 17 bases between. The germline gives CDR1 SGHAT, CDR2 FQDESV (reference sequence). The CDR3 spells CASSFFTGGRDEQFF. The CDR3 DNA is TGTGCCAGCAGCTTCTTCACGGGGGGCAGGGATGAGCAGTTCTTC. Full variable domain (remainder filled in from reference TRBV11-1 and TRBJ2-1): EAEVAQSPRYKITEKSQAVAFWCDPISGHATLYWYRQILGQGPELLVQFQDESVVDDSQLPKDRFSAERLKGVDSTLKIQPAELGDSAMYLCASSFFTGGRDEQFFGPGTRLTVL.

This clone was observed once. The chain uses TRBV2 and TRBJ1-1, with a possible D match to TRBD1 (6 bases). This CDR3 is built from 13 residues. The V and J ends lost 5 bases and 4 bases respectively, with 11 bases between them. Germline CDR1 SNHLY, CDR2 FYNNEI. The CDR3 spells CASSLNRATEAFF. Written as DNA, the CDR3 is TGTGCCAGCAGTCTTAACAGGGCCACTGAAGCTTTCTTT. Complete variable domain (other parts from reference TRBV2 and TRBJ1-1): EPEVTQTPSHQVTQMGQEVILRCVPISNHLYFYWYRQILGQKVEFLVSFYNNEISEKSEIFDDQFSVERPDGSNFTLKIRSTKLEDSAMYFCASSLNRATEAFFGQGTRLTVV.

This clone was found once. V usage is TRBV10-2 and J usage is TRBJ1-5, with 9 bases aligning to TRBD1. The CDR3 totals 18 residues. Germline CDR1 is WSHSY and CDR2 is SAAADI. Trimming took 6 bases from V and 3 from J; bases not matched to a gene: 15. CDR3 coding DNA: TGCGCCAGCAGCCGGACCCTTTACAGGGGGCCCTCCAATCAGCCCCAGCATTTT. Protein product: CASSRTLYRGPSNQPQHF.

Of note for this clone: Additional DNA sequences in this sample encode the identical CDR3. The V call is TRBV5-1, the J call TRBJ2-5; no clear D. The length of the CDR3 is 12 residues. Germline V gives CDR1 SGHRS, CDR2 YFSETQ. V dropped 0 bases and J dropped 4 bases, with 4 bases sitting between them. As DNA, the CDR3 is TGCGCCAGCAGCTTGGCCGGAGAGACCCAGTACTTC. Its protein product is CASSLAGETQYF.

The rearrangement uses TRBV15 and TRBJ2-3; 7 bases match TRBD1. The trim removed 5 bases at V and 2 bases at J, leaving 7 bases unmatched. CDR1 and CDR2 (germline): LNHNV, YYDKDF (reference sequence). The CDR3 consists of 15 residues. The CDR3 nucleotides read TGTGCCACCAGCTTGGACAGGAAAGCCACAGATACGCAGTATTTT. The encoded protein is CATSLDRKATDTQYF.

The J gene is TRBJ2-1, the V gene TRBV27; D is perhaps TRBD2 (6 bases). V lost 3 bases, J lost 2 bases, and 14 bases lay in between. Germline V gene data show CDR1 as MNHEY and CDR2 as SMNVEV (reference sequence). The CDR3 spans 16 residues. CDR3 residues: CASSFASESTYNEQFF. The CDR3, as DNA: TGTGCCAGCAGTTTCGCTAGCGAATCAACCTACAATGAGCAGTTCTTC.

The V and J genes are TRBV7-2 and TRBJ2-1, with TRBD2 identical over 14 bases. The CDR3 extends over 14 amino acids. Germline lookup yields CDR1 SGHTA and CDR2 FQGNSA. V was clipped by 5 bases and J by 8 bases; unmatched bases: 2. Here the CDR3 reads CASSGTSGSHEQFF. The CDR3 region has the DNA TGTGCCAGCAGCGGGACTAGCGGGAGCCATGAGCAGTTCTTC.

This clone was observed a single time. This chain connects TRBV5-1 to TRBJ2-1, with a tentative D call TRBD2 (7 bases). This CDR3 is built from 16 residues. CDR1 and CDR2 (germline): SGHRS, YFSETQ. The germline V and J ends were trimmed by 0 bases and 6 bases, with 16 bases remaining between them. The CDR3 region has the DNA TGCGCCAGCAGCTTGGCCAAGGGGGGGCTAATCAATGAGCAGTTCTTC. Encoded protein: CASSLAKGGLINEQFF.

The chain has TRBV4-2 and TRBJ2-1, with TRBD2 identical over 10 bases. The CDR3 extends over 17 amino acids. Germline values: CDR1 LGHNA, CDR2 YNFKEQ. The trim removed 0 bases at V and 4 bases at J, leaving 6 bases unmatched. The CDR3 nucleotides are TGTGCCAGCAGCCAAGATTCACTAGCGGGGTCTTACAATGAGCAGTTCTTC. Translation: CASSQDSLAGSYNEQFF.

This clone was seen more than once but under ten times. As DNA, the CDR3 is TGTGCCAGCAGTTCCCTTAGCGGGAGGGCCTACGAGCAGTACTTC. It codes for CASSSLSGRAYEQYF. The rearrangement links TRBV27 to TRBJ2-7; 11 nucleotides match TRBD2. J lost 2 bases, V lost 4 bases, and 4 bases had no gene match. Germline loops: CDR1 MNHEY, CDR2 SMNVEV (reference sequence). The CDR3 runs to 15 residues.

The sample holds one count of this clone. The V and J genes are TRBV28 and TRBJ2-3; 9 positions match TRBD2. Trimming at V came to 3 bases and at J to 6 bases, leaving 4 bases not matched to a gene. From germline, CDR1 is MDHEN and CDR2 SYDVKM. The CDR3 totals 14 residues. The CDR3 bases are TGTGCCAGCAGTTTTCTAGCGGGACACGATACGCAGTATTTT. It translates to CASSFLAGHDTQYF.

The chain combines TRBV11-1 with TRBJ2-7; D unresolved. The germline gives CDR1 SGHAT, CDR2 FQDESV (reference sequence). The CDR3 sequence is 14 residues long. V lost 5 bases and J lost 2, with 13 bases in between. This CDR3 reads CASSATESPYEQYF. As DNA, the CDR3 is TGTGCCAGCAGCGCCACAGAATCTCCCTACGAGCAGTACTTC. The whole variable domain, filled in from reference TRBV11-1 and TRBJ2-7, reads EAEVAQSPRYKITEKSQAVAFWCDPISGHATLYWYRQILGQGPELLVQFQDESVVDDSQLPKDRFSAERLKGVDSTLKIQPAELGDSAMYLCASSATESPYEQYFGPGTRLTVT.

The chain employs TRBV19 and TRBJ1-5, with 7 bases aligning to TRBD1. This CDR3 contains 18 residues. Looked up from germline, CDR1 is LNHDA and CDR2 is SQIVND (reference sequence). V was clipped by 5 bases and J by 2 bases; unmatched bases: 15. Here the CDR3 reads CASSAPSRQGLGNQPQHF. CDR3 nucleotide sequence: TGTGCCAGTAGTGCTCCTTCACGACAGGGTCTGGGCAATCAGCCCCAGCATTTT.

The chain links TRBV13 to TRBJ2-7; the D is unclear. This CDR3 has 15 amino acids. Germline values: CDR1 PRHDT, CDR2 FYEKMQ (reference sequence). Trimming removed 3 bases from V and 4 bases from J, with 16 bases in between. The CDR3 bases are TGTGCCAGCAGCTTTACAGCCAAGCTATCTTACGAGCAGTACTTC. Its translation: CASSFTAKLSYEQYF.